The 29 T cell receptor beta chains below come from one sample, sequenced in a study of shared clonotypes between healthy human individuals. Profiled with immunoSEQ multiplex PCR; TCRdb holds only in-frame clones, not every one. The sample has around 1 million clones; roughly 72% are singletons. Material: memory CD4+ T cells sorted from blood. Subset noted: CD45RA-negative fraction. All receptors derive from a man aged 18-30 years in good health.

This clone was seen a handful of times. The CDR3 DNA follows: TGCGCCAGCGGACTTCTTCAGGGGGCGCGGGATGGCTACACCTTC. Encoded protein: CASGLLQGARDGYTF. The genes are TRBV5-1 and TRBJ1-2; TRBD1 matches 8 bases. The germline V gene encodes CDR1 SGHRS and CDR2 YFSETQ. V was clipped by 7 bases and J by 6 bases; unmatched bases: 14. The CDR3 loop spans 15 amino acids.

This clone showed up just a few times. Distinct nucleotide sequences in the sample also encode this CDR3. The chain joins TRBV6-1 to TRBJ2-7; 8 bases align to TRBD2. Trimming took 6 bases from V and 3 from J; bases not matched to a gene: 10. CDR3 length equals 15 residues. Looked up from germline, CDR1 is MNHNS and CDR2 is SASEGT. For the CDR3, the DNA is TGTGCCAGCAGCGTAGATCGGGGGGGGTTCTACGAGCAGTACTTC. Protein product: CASSVDRGGFYEQYF.

A word on this clone: A read error may account for a junction end that differs from germline. The chain combines TRBV18 with TRBJ1-1, with D tentatively TRBD1 (5 bases). CDR1 is KGHSH, CDR2 LQKENI, per germline. The CDR3 consists of 13 residues. CDR3 nucleotide sequence: TGTGCCAGCTCACCGCTAATGGACACTGGAGCTTTCTTT. This translates into CASSPLMDTGAFF. Drawing the rest from reference TRBV18 and TRBJ1-1, the complete variable domain is NAGVMQNPRHLVRRRGQEARLRCSPMKGHSHVYWYRQLPEEGLKFMVYLQKENIIDESGMPKERFSAEFPKEGPSILRIQQVVRGDSAAYFCASSPLMDTGAFFGQGTRLTVV.

The chain links TRBV30 to TRBJ1-4, with D unclear. This CDR3 has 13 amino acids. Trimming left V 2 bases short and J 4 bases short, with 8 bases between. CDR1 is GTSNPN, CDR2 SVGIG, per germline (reference sequence). This CDR3 is CAWSRANNEKLFF. The DNA for the CDR3 is TGTGCCTGGAGTAGAGCTAATAATGAAAAACTGTTTTTT.

The chain is built from TRBV19 and TRBJ1-5; weak D call: TRBD1 (5 bases). Per the germline V gene, CDR1 is LNHDA and CDR2 is SQIVND (reference sequence). Trimming stripped 10 bases from V and 3 bases from J, with 10 bases between. CDR3 length: 12 amino acids. CDR3 coding DNA: TGTGCCAAAAGAGGGGCCAATCAGCCCCAGCATTTT. Protein: CAKRGANQPQHF. The entire variable domain, with the rest obtained from reference TRBV19 and TRBJ1-5, is as follows: DGGITQSPKYLFRKEGQNVTLSCEQNLNHDAMYWYRQDPGQGLRLIYYSQIVNDFQKGDIAEGYSVSREKKESFPLTVTSAQKNPTAFYLCAKRGANQPQHFGDGTRLSIL.

The chain carries TRBV4-2 and TRBJ1-2, with 9 bases lining up with TRBD1. The CDR3 loop spans 16 amino acids. Germline-derived CDR1 and CDR2 are LGHNA and YNFKEQ. Trimming at V came to 0 bases and at J to 7 bases, leaving 9 bases not matched to a gene. The CDR3 nucleotides read TGTGCCAGCAGCCAAGATCGGGACAGGGTCTCCTGTGGCTACACCTTC. Encoded protein: CASSQDRDRVSCGYTF.

The chain employs TRBV30 and TRBJ2-6; possible D gene TRBD1, 6 bases. The germline V gene encodes CDR1 GTSNPN and CDR2 SVGIG (reference sequence). The CDR3 contains 12 residues. V was pared by 8 bases and J by 4 bases, with 9 bases between. Here the CDR3 reads CAIGQGANVLTF. The CDR3 DNA reads as TGTGCCATCGGACAGGGGGCCAACGTCCTGACTTTC. Based on the CDR3 plus reference TRBV30 and TRBJ2-6, the full variable domain is SQTIHQWPATLVQPVGSPLSLECTVEGTSNPNLYWYRQAAGRGLQLLFYSVGIGQISSEVPQNLSASRPQDRQFILSSKKLLLSDSGFYLCAIGQGANVLTFGAGSRLTVL.

This clone was picked up one time. The rearrangement links TRBV4-1 to TRBJ1-5; D is unresolved. Germline CDR1 and CDR2: MGHRA and YSYEKL. The CDR3 spans 14 residues. V lost 0 bases and J lost 6, with 9 bases in between. Here the CDR3 reads CASSQERLGQPQHF. The CDR3 DNA is TGCGCCAGCAGCCAAGAGAGGCTCGGTCAGCCCCAGCATTTT.

The genes are TRBV6-5 and TRBJ1-2; weak D call: TRBD1 (5 bases). The germline V gene has CDR1 MNHEY and CDR2 SVGAGI. This CDR3 is built from 13 residues. The V and J ends lost 8 bases and 1 base respectively, with 11 bases between them. CDR3 DNA: TGTGCCAGCCACCCAGGGAATAACTATGGCTACACCTTC. Its protein is CASHPGNNYGYTF.

The chain joins TRBV6-5 to TRBJ1-2; 7 bases map to TRBD1. There are 12 residues in the CDR3. Germline V CDR1 and CDR2: MNHEY, SVGAGI. V shed 10 bases, J shed 2 bases, and the junction held 4 bases outside the gene matches. The CDR3 bases are TGTGCCATCAGGGGACAGAACTATGGCTACACCTTC. Translated, it gives CAIRGQNYGYTF.

This clone showed up just a few times. This chain links TRBV11-2 with TRBJ1-5, with D perhaps matching TRBD1 (6 bases). Trimming shortened V by 7 bases and J by 6 bases, and 16 bases separated the two germline ends. The length of the CDR3 is 14 residues. Germline CDR1 SGHAT, CDR2 FQNNGV. The CDR3 region is CASIYRVMRQPQHF. The CDR3 coding sequence is TGTGCCAGCATCTACAGGGTGATGCGTCAGCCCCAGCATTTT.

The J gene is TRBJ1-1, the V gene TRBV10-3; D possibly corresponds to TRBD1 (6 bases). CDR3 length: 14 residues. V lost 7 bases, J lost 6 bases, and 18 bases lay in between. Germline loops: CDR1 ENHRY, CDR2 SYGVKD. CDR3 amino acids: CAIKVDRFVAEAFF. In DNA form, the CDR3 reads TGTGCCATCAAAGTAGACAGGTTTGTCGCTGAAGCTTTCTTT.

The genes are TRBV6-5 and TRBJ2-3; no clear D gene. The CDR3 spans 14 residues. V lost 0 bases, J lost 7 bases, and 11 bases lay in between. Germline V gives CDR1 MNHEY, CDR2 SVGAGI. This chain's CDR3 is CASSYSKGRNTQYF. CDR3 nucleotides: TGTGCCAGCAGTTACTCGAAGGGAAGAAATACGCAGTATTTT.

This sequence joins TRBV11-2 and TRBJ1-1; tentative D call: TRBD1 (5 bases). The CDR3 runs to 15 residues. V was shortened by 5 bases and J by 1 base, with 14 bases between the two germline ends. The germline gives CDR1 SGHAT, CDR2 FQNNGV. CDR3 protein: CASSTTDRKNTEAFF. The CDR3, as DNA: TGTGCCAGCAGCACGACAGACAGAAAGAACACTGAAGCTTTCTTT.

The chain's CDR3 is CASSTSGTGRRGYTF. CDR3 DNA: TGTGCCAGCAGCACCTCCGGGACGGGAAGAAGGGGCTACACCTTC. The V gene is TRBV6-5, the J gene TRBJ1-2, with TRBD1 as a possible D gene (5 bases). Trimming stripped 6 bases from V and 8 bases from J, with 22 bases between. The germline V gene encodes CDR1 MNHEY and CDR2 SVGAGI. CDR3 size: 15 residues.

The chain employs TRBV6-4 and TRBJ1-2, with D maybe TRBD1 (6 bases). The V and J ends lost 0 bases and 4 bases respectively, with 12 bases between them. This CDR3 has 15 amino acids. Germline loops: CDR1 MRHNA, CDR2 SNTAGT. DNA for the CDR3: TGTGCCAGCAGTGACTCGGGGGGGCCCCCCTATGGCTACACCTTC. It translates to CASSDSGGPPYGYTF.

This clone was seen once. V usage is TRBV28 and J usage is TRBJ2-1; 8 positions match TRBD2. The J segment lost 3 bases and the V segment lost 2 bases, leaving 6 bases of the junction unmatched. CDR1 is MDHEN, CDR2 SYDVKM, per germline. This CDR3 spans 16 amino acids. CDR3 nucleotide sequence: TGTGCCAGCAGTTTAAGCTCTGCGGGAGGCTACAATGAGCAGTTCTTC. It specifies CASSLSSAGGYNEQFF.

DNA for the CDR3: TGTGCCAGCTCACCAGCAGGACAGGGGAGCTCTGGAAACACCATATATTTT. Its translation is CASSPAGQGSSGNTIYF. This chain uses TRBV18 with TRBJ1-3, with 9 bases matching TRBD1. Germline V gene data show CDR1 as KGHSH and CDR2 as LQKENI. V lost 2 bases to trimming and J lost 0 bases; unmatched junction nucleotides: 5. The CDR3 is 17 amino acids.

The chain uses TRBV4-2 and TRBJ2-5, with D perhaps being TRBD1 or TRBD2 (6 bases each). The V gene's germline CDR1 is LGHNA and CDR2 YNFKEQ. This CDR3 spans 18 amino acids. Trimming removed 1 base at V and 9 bases at J, with 27 bases between. The CDR3 protein is CASSQGVGRGLQETAQYF. For the CDR3, the DNA is TGTGCCAGCAGCCAAGGGGTGGGTCGGGGGCTGCAAGAGACGGCCCAGTACTTC.

This clone was detected only a few times. The identical CDR3 is also encoded by other nucleotide sequences in the sample. The CDR3 reads CAISESSAQPQHF. In nucleotides, the CDR3 is TGTGCCATCAGTGAGTCTTCGGCTCAGCCCCAGCATTTT. The chain has TRBV10-3 and TRBJ1-5; D unclear. CDR1 and CDR2 from the germline V gene are ENHRY and SYGVKD. Trimming took off 0 bases at V and 6 bases at J, with 6 bases between the two ends. CDR3 size: 13 residues.

The chain uses TRBV19 and TRBJ1-5; TRBD1 matches at 8 bases. Unmatched junction bases numbered 11, after V lost 7 bases and J lost 9 bases. The CDR3 length is 14 residues. The germline CDR1 and CDR2 sequences are LNHDA and SQIVND (reference sequence). CDR3 loop: CASMVTGAPGPQHF. Written as DNA, the CDR3 is TGTGCCAGTATGGTGACAGGGGCCCCCGGGCCCCAGCATTTT.

The V gene is TRBV7-2, the J gene TRBJ2-7; 10 bases are a match to TRBD2. Germline trimming cut 0 bases from V and 3 bases from J; bases unmatched to any gene: 8. This CDR3 has 17 amino acids. CDR1 and CDR2 (germline): SGHTA, FQGNSA. The CDR3 is CASSLAPGTSAYYEQYF. CDR3 coding DNA: TGTGCCAGCAGCTTAGCCCCCGGGACTAGCGCCTACTACGAGCAGTACTTC.

The chain has TRBV5-1 and TRBJ2-2, with TRBD1 as a possible D gene (5 bases). The ends were cut back, 4 bases at V and 2 bases at J, with 9 bases in the middle. This CDR3 spans 14 amino acids. Germline V gene lookup returns CDR1 SGHRS and CDR2 YFSETQ. The CDR3, as DNA: TGCGCCAGCAGCAGCCAGGGTAACACCGGGGAGCTGTTTTTT. It translates to CASSSQGNTGELFF.

The gene calls are TRBV7-6 and TRBJ1-4; tentative D call: TRBD1 (5 bases). The V gene lost 2 bases and the J gene lost 5 bases, with 9 bases spanning the gap. Germline CDR1 SGHVS, CDR2 FNYEAQ. CDR3 size: 14 residues. The CDR3 protein is CASSLRGNNEKLFF. CDR3 sequence (DNA): TGTGCCAGCAGCTTAAGGGGAAACAATGAAAAACTGTTTTTT.

This chain links TRBV11-2 with TRBJ2-5, with TRBD1 matching 7 bases. Germline V gene data show CDR1 as SGHAT and CDR2 as FQNNGV. Losses at the gene ends were 5 bases for V and 2 bases for J; bases not matched to a gene: 2. This CDR3 comprises 13 residues. Written as DNA, the CDR3 is TGTGCCAGCAGCAAGGGACAGCAAGAGACCCAGTACTTC. Translated, it gives CASSKGQQETQYF.

The CDR3 loop is CASRPEAGELFF. For the CDR3, the DNA is TGTGCCAGTAGGCCCGAAGCCGGGGAGCTGTTTTTT. V gene TRBV19 combines with J gene TRBJ2-2; D gene uncertain. The CDR3 extends over 12 amino acids. The V gene's germline CDR1 is LNHDA and CDR2 SQIVND (reference sequence). The V gene lost 6 bases and the J gene lost 6 bases, with 8 bases spanning the gap.

As concerns this clone: This sample includes further DNA sequences coding for the same CDR3. V is TRBV6-5 and J is TRBJ2-5, with D possibly called TRBD1 or TRBD2 (5 bases each). This CDR3 comprises 13 residues. Per the germline V gene, CDR1 is MNHEY and CDR2 is SVGAGI. V was pared by 7 bases and J by 6 bases, with 15 bases between. CDR3 sequence reads: CASTSGTGKTQYF. The DNA for the CDR3 is TGTGCCAGCACCTCAGGGACGGGGAAGACCCAGTACTTC.

The chain employs TRBV9 and TRBJ2-3; no firm D call. The germline CDR1 and CDR2 sequences are SGDLS and YYNGEE. This CDR3 is 15 amino acids long. Between the trimmed V and J ends, which lost 0 bases and 1 base, there was a span of 9 bases. CDR3 coding DNA: TGTGCCAGCAGCGTAGTAGGTGAACGCACAGATACGCAGTATTTT. Encoded protein: CASSVVGERTDTQYF.

As for this clone: A much larger clonotype is one base distant, so this may be a read error. The chain carries TRBV7-9 and TRBJ2-1; D call uncertain. V was cut by 3 bases and J by 5 bases, with 2 bases left in between. CDR1 is SEHNR, CDR2 FQNEAQ, per germline (reference sequence). The CDR3 has 11 residues. The CDR3 bases are TGTGCCAGCAGCTTCAACAATGAGCAGTTCTTC. Residues: CASSFNNEQFF.